This TCR beta chain was captured by sequencing in a study of blood T cell repertoires in COVID-19. Per the study methods: Amplifying reference gene primers gave estimates of nucleated cell counts. Profiling relied on immunoSEQ multiplex PCR, and the TCRdb table lists in-frame clones only, not all of them. The V and J calls and clone size are taken from that table; D and trimming were inferred from the DNA. The sample carries some 200,000 clones, roughly four fifths recorded once. Between the trimmed V and J ends, which lost 3 bases and 3 bases, there was a span of 9 bases. The CDR3 extends over 14 amino acids. CDR1 LGHNA and CDR2 YNFKEQ come from the germline V gene.

The receptor was isolated from a man aged 35-49 years who had recovered from COVID-19. The material sequenced was PBMCs or T cells enriched from blood (not recorded which). This chain uses TRBV4-2 with TRBJ1-5, with D possibly TRBD1 on 5 matching bases. As DNA, the CDR3 is TGTGCCAGCAGCCAGAGACAGTTCAATCAGCCCCAGCATTTT. It translates to CASSQRQFNQPQHF.